The next 19 T cell receptor beta chains were all read from a single sample in a study of T cells in lung cancer brain metastases. TCRdb's copy holds only in-frame clones and misses some; the assay was immunoSEQ multiplex PCR. The sample yields approximately 3,000 clones, 65% to 90% seen once. The sample comprised tumor tissue from the primary lung tumor. The source is a woman aged 55-69 years with non-small cell lung cancer.

The V gene is TRBV2, the J gene TRBJ2-5; TRBD2 is a possible D gene (6 bases). CDR3 length: 13 residues. V gave up 7 bases and J gave up 1 base, with 10 bases separating them. Germline CDR1 is SNHLY and CDR2 is FYNNEI. The CDR3 bases are TGTGCCAGCACCAGGGACTTCCAAGAGACCCAGTACTTC. Translation: CASTRDFQETQYF.

V is TRBV18 and J is TRBJ2-3; 9 bases map to TRBD1. This CDR3 has 16 residues. J was trimmed by 2 bases and V by 3 bases; bases with no gene match: 6. The germline gives CDR1 KGHSH, CDR2 LQKENI. The CDR3 DNA reads TGTGCCAGCTCACCTAAGGGACAGGGTGTCACAGATACGCAGTATTTT. It encodes CASSPKGQGVTDTQYF. Complete variable domain (other parts from reference TRBV18 and TRBJ2-3): NAGVMQNPRHLVRRRGQEARLRCSPMKGHSHVYWYRQLPEEGLKFMVYLQKENIIDESGMPKERFSAEFPKEGPSILRIQQVVRGDSAAYFCASSPKGQGVTDTQYFGPGTRLTVL.

This clone has only a few counts. The chain uses TRBV18 and TRBJ2-4, with a possible D match to TRBD1 (6 bases). This CDR3 has 13 residues. Per the germline V gene, CDR1 is KGHSH and CDR2 is LQKENI. Trimming took off 2 bases at V and 6 bases at J, with 8 bases between the two ends. The DNA for the CDR3 is TGTGCCAGCTCACCAGGACAGACAAACATTCAGTACTTC. Translating it yields CASSPGQTNIQYF.

V gene TRBV14 combines with J gene TRBJ2-5, with D hard to call. V lost 0 bases, J lost 9 bases, and 14 bases lay in between. Germline V gives CDR1 SGHDN, CDR2 FVKESK. CDR3 length: 14 residues. CDR3 protein: CASSQETRVKAQYF. The CDR3 DNA is TGTGCCAGCAGCCAAGAGACACGGGTCAAGGCCCAGTACTTC.

In DNA form, the CDR3 reads TGTGCCAGCAGTGAAGCACAGCCCCAGCATTTT. Its protein product is CASSEAQPQHF. The V and J genes are TRBV6-1 and TRBJ1-5; D uncertain. The CDR3 is made up of 11 amino acids. Trimming pared 0 bases from V and 7 bases from J, leaving 1 base between. Germline assignment: CDR1 MNHNS and CDR2 SASEGT.

The chain couples TRBV4-1 to TRBJ1-2; 8 bases are shared with TRBD1. Unmatched junction bases numbered 17, after V lost 0 bases and J lost 8 bases. CDR3 length: 18 residues. Germline V gene sequence: CDR1 MGHRA, CDR2 YSYEKL. The chain's CDR3 is CASSQERGQAPAFAGYTF. CDR3 nucleotide sequence: TGCGCCAGCAGCCAAGAAAGGGGACAGGCCCCCGCCTTTGCCGGCTACACCTTC.

In DNA form, the CDR3 reads TGTGCCAGTAGCTCGAGGGAGGGCCGGGGGATTGGGCCCCAGCATTTT. This codes for CASSSREGRGIGPQHF. The chain has TRBV19 and TRBJ1-5; D possibly corresponds to TRBD1 (5 bases). This CDR3 has 16 residues. Germline lookup yields CDR1 LNHDA and CDR2 SQIVND (reference sequence). V was trimmed by 6 bases and J by 9 bases, leaving 24 bases between them.

The rearrangement uses TRBV4-2 and TRBJ1-5, with a tentative D call TRBD1 (5 bases). CDR1 and CDR2 (germline): LGHNA, YNFKEQ. CDR3 length: 16 amino acids. The germline V and J ends were trimmed by 1 base and 6 bases, with 16 bases remaining between them. The CDR3 is CASSQGGQGGAQPQHF. DNA of the CDR3: TGTGCCAGCAGCCAAGGAGGCCAGGGAGGCGCTCAGCCCCAGCATTTT.

This clone appeared a few times. The rearrangement uses TRBV18 and TRBJ2-3; maybe TRBD2 (5 bases). The CDR3 loop spans 16 amino acids. V was trimmed by 0 bases and J by 4 bases, leaving 14 bases between them. CDR1 is KGHSH and CDR2 is LQKENI in the germline V gene. In DNA, the CDR3 is TGTGCCAGCTCACCACCCTTGAGGAGCGGACCAGATACGCAGTATTTT. It encodes CASSPPLRSGPDTQYF.

In the case of this clone: The germline gene is not matched at one end of the junction; a read error may be the cause. The J gene is TRBJ2-2, the V gene TRBV6-5; 7 bases fit TRBD1. This CDR3 contains 14 residues. Germline CDR1 is MNHEY and CDR2 is SVGAGI. CDR3 DNA: TGTGTCAGCAGTTACAGGGGATACACCGGGGAGCTGTTTTTT. Translating it yields CVSSYRGYTGELFF.

V is TRBV7-9 and J is TRBJ2-1; TRBD1 aligns across 7 bases. The CDR3 sequence is 14 residues long. Germline V gives CDR1 SEHNR, CDR2 FQNEAQ (reference sequence). The V segment lost 1 base and the J segment 9 bases; nucleotides outside the gene matches: 6. For the CDR3, the DNA is TGTGCCAGCAGCTTAGGGGACAGACCAGGTGAGCAGTTCTTC. Translating gives CASSLGDRPGEQFF.

The rearrangement uses TRBV4-1 and TRBJ1-5, with D possibly TRBD1 on 5 matching bases. Germline V gene lookup returns CDR1 MGHRA and CDR2 YSYEKL. The length of the CDR3 is 17 residues. Trimming removed 4 bases from V and 0 bases from J, with 16 bases in between. The CDR3 DNA reads TGCGCCAGCAGCCTTCGGGGGGAGGCGTATAGCAATCAGCCCCAGCATTTT. This sequence encodes CASSLRGEAYSNQPQHF.

This CDR3 is CASSDARTDTQYF. In DNA form, the CDR3 reads TGTGCCAGCAGTGATGCGCGCACAGATACGCAGTATTTT. V usage is TRBV2 and J usage is TRBJ2-3; D is uncertain. The CDR3 sequence is 13 residues long. CDR1 is SNHLY and CDR2 is FYNNEI in the germline V gene. V lost 3 bases and J lost 1, with 5 bases in between.

This clone has a single count. The CDR3 DNA reads TGTGCCAGCAGCCCCAACGCACGCAATGGCTACACCTTC. Its translation: CASSPNARNGYTF. The V call is TRBV14, the J call TRBJ1-2, with D unresolved. Per the germline V gene, CDR1 is SGHDN and CDR2 is FVKESK. Trimming pared 4 bases from V and 6 bases from J, leaving 12 bases between. This CDR3 comprises 13 residues.

This rearrangement joins TRBV29-1 to TRBJ2-2, with TRBD1 matching 9 bases. This CDR3 has 14 amino acids. The germline gives CDR1 SQVTM, CDR2 ANQGSEA. V lost 4 bases to trimming and J lost 3 bases; unmatched junction nucleotides: 3. The CDR3, as DNA: TGCAGCGTTGCCCGGACAGGGGACACCGGGGAGCTGTTTTTT. Its translation is CSVARTGDTGELFF.

The chain joins TRBV4-1 to TRBJ2-1; TRBD2 is a possible D gene (6 bases). Germline CDR1 and CDR2: MGHRA and YSYEKL. This CDR3 comprises 17 residues. V lost 3 bases, J lost 0 bases, and 15 bases lay in between. The CDR3 coding sequence is TGCGCCAGCAGCCACCCTAGGGACTTGGACTCCTACAATGAGCAGTTCTTC. Its translation: CASSHPRDLDSYNEQFF.

The CDR3: CASSYSGSHYGYTF. The DNA for the CDR3 is TGTGCCAGCAGTTACTCTGGAAGTCACTATGGCTACACCTTC. The V and J genes are TRBV6-5 and TRBJ1-2; D call uncertain. The germline CDR1 and CDR2 sequences are MNHEY and SVGAGI. The V end was cut by 0 bases, the J end by 3 bases, with 8 bases between. The CDR3 is made up of 14 amino acids.

On this clone itself: A junction boundary mismatches the germline segment, possibly from a read error. Other DNA sequences in this specimen translate into the identical CDR3. The chain links TRBV6-1 to TRBJ1-2; 8 bases match TRBD1. The CDR3 extends over 13 amino acids. In germline, CDR1 is MNHNS, CDR2 SASEGT. The CDR3 sequence is CASRTPGQDFYTF. In DNA form, the CDR3 reads TGTGCCAGCAGAACGCCGGGACAGGACTTTTACACTTTC.

The genes are TRBV19 and TRBJ2-1, with D possibly TRBD2 on 6 matching bases. The CDR3 has 13 amino acids. V gave up 7 bases and J gave up 3 bases, with 10 bases separating them. The germline V gene encodes CDR1 LNHDA and CDR2 SQIVND (reference sequence). The CDR3 bases are TGTGCCAGTATGCGGGGCGGCTACAATGAGCAGTTCTTC. Protein: CASMRGGYNEQFF.